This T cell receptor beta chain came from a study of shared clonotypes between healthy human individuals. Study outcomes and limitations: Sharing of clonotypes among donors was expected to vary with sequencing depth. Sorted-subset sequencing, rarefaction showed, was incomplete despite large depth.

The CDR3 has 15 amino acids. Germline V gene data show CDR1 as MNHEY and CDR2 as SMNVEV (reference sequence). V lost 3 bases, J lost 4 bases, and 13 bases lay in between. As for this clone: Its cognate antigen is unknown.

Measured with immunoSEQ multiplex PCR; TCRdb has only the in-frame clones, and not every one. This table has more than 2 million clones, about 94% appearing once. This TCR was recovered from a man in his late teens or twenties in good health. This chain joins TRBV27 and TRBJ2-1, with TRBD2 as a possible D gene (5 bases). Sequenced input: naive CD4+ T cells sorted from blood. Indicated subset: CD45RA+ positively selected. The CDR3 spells CASSFRDRGYNEQFF. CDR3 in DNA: TGTGCCAGCAGTTTCCGGGATCGGGGTTACAATGAGCAGTTCTTC.